The clone carrying this T cell receptor (beta chain) occurred a few times. Its antigen remains unknown. This sample stems from a study of T cell responses to AZD1222 COVID-19 vaccine. For the study at large: Recipients boosted at about 4 weeks or about 12 weeks are pooled.

Study results and caveats: Clonal diversity was possibly underestimated; the donors were predominantly white British and more often female.

This CDR3 has 18 residues. CDR1 is SGDLS, CDR2 YYNGEE, per germline. J gave up 6 bases and V 1 base, and 17 bases lay outside the gene matches. Profiled with immunoSEQ multiplex PCR; TCRdb holds only in-frame clones, not every one. This sample has about 120,000 clones, with 75% to 90% found just once. This clonotype was obtained from an adult in good health. The chain recombines TRBV9 with TRBJ1-2, with 8 bases matching TRBD1. The sample was peripheral blood, taken on day 0 of AZD1222 vaccination. The CDR3 DNA reads as TGTGCCAGCAGCGTAACCCCCCCGGGACAGGCTATCCACGATGGCTACACCTTC. Amino acid sequence: CASSVTPPGQAIHDGYTF.